The 7 T cell receptor beta chains presented below share a single source sample, sequenced in a study of tumor-infiltrating lymphocytes in primary liver carcinoma. Making TCR beta cDNA involved approximately 480 ng total RNA and a constant-region primer. For TCR beta, libraries were produced by three nested multiplex PCR rounds using slightly modified ARM-PCR. The study ran its first two PCR rounds for around 10 cycles each, using TRBV1-TRBV30 forward primers and a C-beta reverse primer. TCRdb redid the calling of the multiplex PCR reads with MiXCR, one entry per CDR3 protein. The table lists roughly 32,000 distinct CDR3 sequences, around 66% of them singletons. Both RNA and DNA were isolated together from around 18-30 mg of bulk tissue that had not been sorted. Source material: liver tumor tissue from sampling region 3. Subset of the sample: tumor region T3, left-lateral pole. Source of these receptors: a woman aged 30 to 39 with primary liver carcinoma and hepatitis B virus infection.

With respect to this clonotype: A clone one base away is much larger, so this may be a read error. The chain employs TRBV12-3 or TRBV12-4 and TRBJ2-2, with D possibly TRBD2 on 5 matching bases. The CDR3 has 14 residues. As DNA, the CDR3 is TGTGCCAGCAGTCTAGCAGCGAGCACCGGGGAGCTGTTTTTT. It is translated as CASSLAASTGELFF.

About this clonotype: This CDR3 fails to terminate in the conserved phenylalanine or tryptophan, so it likely reflects a read error. The V gene is TRBV5-4, the J gene TRBJ2-3; tentative D call: TRBD1 (5 bases). Trimming cost V 4 bases and J 2 bases, with 20 bases left between them. The CDR3 is made up of 17 amino acids. In germline, CDR1 is SGHNT, CDR2 YYREEE (reference sequence). CDR3 region: CASSVDGHLPPTDTQYS. The CDR3 DNA is TGTGCCAGCAGCGTAGATGGACACCTTCCACCCACAGATACGCAGTATTCT.

The chain has TRBV4-1 and TRBJ2-3, with D possibly matching TRBD1 (9 bases). V dropped 4 bases and J dropped 1 base, with 27 bases sitting between them. CDR1 and CDR2 (germline): MGHRA, YSYEKL. There are 20 residues in the CDR3. As DNA, the CDR3 is TGCGCCAGCAGCCCGCGACAGGGGGGCTCTGTACTAGCGGGCACAGATACGCAGTATTTT. Translation gives CASSPRQGGSVLAGTDTQYF.

In regard to this clonotype: Mismatch with germline at one junction end may stem from a read error. This chain connects TRBV29-1 to TRBJ1-1; 7 bases line up with TRBD1. This CDR3 contains 12 residues. Germline V CDR1 and CDR2: SQVTM, ANQGSEA. DNA for the CDR3: TGTAGCGTCGAGACAGGGAGCACTGAAGTTATCTTT. Protein product: CSVETGSTEVIF.

The chain is built from TRBV12-3 or TRBV12-4 and TRBJ2-5; D possibly corresponds to TRBD1 (5 bases). This CDR3 contains 14 residues. The V and J ends lost 2 bases and 12 bases respectively, with 19 bases between them. This chain's CDR3 is CASSLRRRQETEYF. The DNA of the CDR3 is TGTGCCAGCAGTTTAAGGAGAAGACAAGAGACAGAGTACTTC.

The J gene is TRBJ2-5, the V gene TRBV10-3; 9 bases agree with TRBD2. Germline loops: CDR1 ENHRY, CDR2 SYGVKD. There are 16 residues in the CDR3. V gave up 0 bases and J gave up 3 bases; unmatched junction bases: 5. In nucleotides, the CDR3 is TGTGCCATCAGTGAGTCCGGGACTAGCTGGAAAGAGACCCAGTACTTC. It codes for CAISESGTSWKETQYF.

The rearrangement uses TRBV4-3 and TRBJ2-7; TRBD1 matches at 8 bases. This CDR3 has 15 residues. CDR1 and CDR2 (germline): LGHNA, YSLEER. As DNA, the CDR3 is TGCGCAAGTAGCCAAGATCTATGGACAGGGCGGGAACAGTACTTC. Its translation: CASSQDLWTGREQYF.